These T cell receptor beta chains were read from a single sample in a study of OX40 agonist ivuxolimab in advanced cancers. Using immunoSEQ multiplex PCR, the repertoire was profiled, and TCRdb retains in-frame clones only, with some absent. Here the sample spans tens of thousands of clones, about nine tenths being singletons. This specimen consisted of CD4+ or CD8+ T cells sorted from blood, obtained in a trial of the OX40 agonist ivuxolimab. The receptors were gathered from an adult with an advanced solid tumor such as melanoma, head and neck, liver or kidney cancer. Both conserved end residues are part of each CDR3. A D gene is named only where the DNA matches it firmly. Some rows have no size entry. The others give once, few or many, or a class for an expanded clone.

d_call j_call v_call clone_size cdr3_nt cdr3_aa
NA TRBJ1-2 TRBV2 NA TGTGCCAGCAGTGAGTCACAGCCCTATGGCTACACCTTC CASSESQPYGYTF
TRBD2 TRBJ2-1 TRBV5-1 NA TGCGCCAGCAGCTTACTAGCGGGGGCACCCGGTGAGCAGTTCTTC CASSLLAGAPGEQFF
TRBD1 TRBJ1-6 TRBV5-4 NA TGTGCCAGCAGCCCCGACAGGGGCTATAATTCACCCCTCCACTTT CASSPDRGYNSPLHF
TRBD1 TRBJ2-1 TRBV18 NA TGTGCCAGCTCACCTCGACCAGGGGGCAACGGCGATGAGCAGTTCTTC CASSPRPGGNGDEQFF
NA TRBJ2-3 TRBV28 NA TGTGCCAGCAGCCAGCCTGGTAAAGATACGCAGTATTTT CASSQPGKDTQYF
NA TRBJ1-6 TRBV11-2 NA TGTGCCAGCAGCTTAGATGAAAGGACACCCCTCCACTTT CASSLDERTPLHF
TRBD1 TRBJ1-2 TRBV6-1 NA TGTGCCAGCAGTGTTGGAGGGACAGTATCAGGGTTTGTCTATGGCTACACCTTC CASSVGGTVSGFVYGYTF
NA TRBJ1-1 TRBV6-5 NA TGTGCCAGCAGCCGGGAGGGGAACACTGAAGCTTTCTTT CASSREGNTEAFF
NA TRBJ1-3 TRBV7-9 few TGTGGGGGGGTTCCCCCCGGTACTGGAAACACCATATATTTT CGGVPPGTGNTIYF
TRBD1 TRBJ1-2 TRBV28 NA TGTGCCAGCAGTTATGGACAGGCCCTCGGTGGCTACACCTTC CASSYGQALGGYTF
NA TRBJ1-5 TRBV6-6 NA TGTGCCAGCAGTTACGGGGACCTCAATCAGCCCCAGCATTTT CASSYGDLNQPQHF
NA TRBJ2-2 TRBV29-1 NA TGCAGCGTTGAATTCGGTCCGGACACCGGGGAGCTGTTTTTT CSVEFGPDTGELFF
NA TRBJ1-5 TRBV28 NA TGTGCCAGCAGACGAGGGACGGGACTCCATGATCAGCCCCAGCATTTT CASRRGTGLHDQPQHF
NA TRBJ2-7 TRBV5-1 NA TGCGCCAGCAGCTTGGGGAGCAGAGAATACGAGCAGTACTTC CASSLGSREYEQYF
NA TRBJ2-1 TRBV4-1 NA TGCGCCAGCAGCCAAGTTGACCTGACCTCCTACAATGAGCAGTTCTTC CASSQVDLTSYNEQFF
NA TRBJ2-7 TRBV6-4 once TGTGCCAGCAGTGAAGAGCCAGGGAGACCCTACGAGCAGTACTTC CASSEEPGRPYEQYF
NA TRBJ2-6 TRBV9 once TGTGCCAGCAGCGTAGGGGTGACCCTGGGATCGGGGGCCAACGTCCTGACTTTC CASSVGVTLGSGANVLTF
NA TRBJ2-3 TRBV5-8 NA TGTGCCAGCAGGATGGGATTCCATACGCAGTATTTT CASRMGFHTQYF
NA TRBJ2-5 TRBV5-5 NA TGTGCCAGCAGCTTGGTGGAGACCCAGTACTTC CASSLVETQYF
NA TRBJ2-3 TRBV7-2 NA TGTGCCAGCAGCTTAGGGGGGCCCACAGATACGCAGTATTTT CASSLGGPTDTQYF
NA TRBJ1-5 TRBV2 NA TGTGCCAGCAGTAAAGGGTTCGATCAGCCCCAGCATTTT CASSKGFDQPQHF
NA TRBJ1-5 TRBV2 NA TGTGCCAGCAGGAAGAGCAATCAGCCCCAGCATTTT CASRKSNQPQHF
TRBD1 TRBJ2-3 TRBV2 NA TGTGCCAGCAGTGACCCGGGACAGGGACGAGATACGCAGTATTTT CASSDPGQGRDTQYF
TRBD2 TRBJ2-5 TRBV30 NA TGTGCCTGGAGCCGACTAGCGAACCAAGAGACCCAGTACTTC CAWSRLANQETQYF
NA TRBJ2-1 TRBV6-1 NA TGTGCCAGCAGTTCAGGGGTGGAACGAAACAATGAGCAGTTCTTC CASSSGVERNNEQFF
NA TRBJ1-1 TRBV11-2 NA TGTGCCAGCAGCTTAAGTACAGGGCGGAGCACTGAAGCTTTCTTT CASSLSTGRSTEAFF
TRBD2 TRBJ2-1 TRBV2 NA TGTGCCAGCAGTGAGGGACTAGCGAGCTACAATGAGCAGTTCTTC CASSEGLASYNEQFF
NA TRBJ1-1 TRBV19 once TGTGCCAGTAAGTCCGCGCAGTACACTGAAGCTTTCTTT CASKSAQYTEAFF